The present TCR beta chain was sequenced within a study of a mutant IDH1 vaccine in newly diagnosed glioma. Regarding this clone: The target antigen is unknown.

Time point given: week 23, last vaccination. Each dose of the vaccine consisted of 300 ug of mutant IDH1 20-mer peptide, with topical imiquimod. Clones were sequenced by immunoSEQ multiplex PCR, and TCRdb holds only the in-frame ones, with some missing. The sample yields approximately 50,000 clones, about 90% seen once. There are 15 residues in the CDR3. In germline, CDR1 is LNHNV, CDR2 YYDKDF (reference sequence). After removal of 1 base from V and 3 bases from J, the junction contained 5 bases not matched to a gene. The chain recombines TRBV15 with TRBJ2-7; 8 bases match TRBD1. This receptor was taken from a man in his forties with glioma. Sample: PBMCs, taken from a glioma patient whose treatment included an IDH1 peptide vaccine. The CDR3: CATSRVDRGYYEQYF. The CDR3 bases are TGTGCCACCAGCAGAGTCGACAGGGGTTACTACGAGCAGTACTTC.